The T cell receptor beta chain described here comes from a study of blood T cell repertoires in COVID-19. Study overall: The study drew acute and convalescent COVID-19 samples from the United States, Italy and Spain. From T cells, B-cell-depleted T cells, or PBMCs came the material, which was cDNA or gDNA.

V lost 4 bases to trimming and J lost 9 bases; unmatched junction nucleotides: 7. Germline V CDR1 and CDR2: SNHLY, FYNNEI. The CDR3 covers 14 residues. Authors' data handling: By means of reference gene primer amplification, nucleated cell counts were estimated. Only in-frame clones appear in the TCRdb table, and some are missing; sequencing was by immunoSEQ multiplex PCR. The V and J calls and the clone size are those of that table, but D and trimming were determined from the DNA. Of under 250,000 clones listed, around 80% are singletons. This clone showed up just once. The chain is built from TRBV2 and TRBJ1-5, with 9 positions matching TRBD1. This sequence was found in a human donor in a cohort sampled during active COVID-19. The source material was peripheral blood. The CDR3 loop reads CASSGDRAGGPQHF. DNA for the CDR3: TGTGCCAGCAGTGGGGACAGGGCGGGAGGGCCCCAGCATTTT.